This TCR beta chain appears in the sequencing data of a study of shared clonotypes between healthy human individuals. Whole-study results and caveats: Naive CD4 clonotypes overlapped across a few donors at 4.5% to 5.5%.

The repertoire was sequenced with immunoSEQ multiplex PCR; TCRdb's copy has only in-frame clones and lacks some. The table lists roughly 2.6 million clones, 90% to 95% of them singletons. In this sample, this clone turned up once. The antigen is not known. Germline-derived CDR1 and CDR2 are LGHNA and YSLEER. Deletions cut 1 base from V and 4 bases from J, with 14 bases between. This CDR3 comprises 15 residues. Sequencing used naive CD4+ T cells sorted from blood. This sample's subset: CD45RA+ positively selected. The J gene is TRBJ2-7, the V gene TRBV4-3; weak D call: TRBD2 (6 bases). This TCR came from a man younger than 35 in good health. CDR3 in DNA: TGCGCCAGCAGCCAAGGGCGGGGAGGTAGTTACGAGCAGTACTTC. Residues: CASSQGRGGSYEQYF.